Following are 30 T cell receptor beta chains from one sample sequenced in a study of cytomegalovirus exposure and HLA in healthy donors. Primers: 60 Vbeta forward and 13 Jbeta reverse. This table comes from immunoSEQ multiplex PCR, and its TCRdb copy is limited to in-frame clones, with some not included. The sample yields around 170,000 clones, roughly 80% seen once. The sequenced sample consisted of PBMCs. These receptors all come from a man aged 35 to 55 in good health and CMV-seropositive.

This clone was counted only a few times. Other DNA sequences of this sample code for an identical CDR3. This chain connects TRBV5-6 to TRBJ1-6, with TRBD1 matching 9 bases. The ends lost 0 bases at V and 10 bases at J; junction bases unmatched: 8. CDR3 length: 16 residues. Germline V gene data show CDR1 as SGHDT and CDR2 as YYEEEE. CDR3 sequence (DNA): TGTGCCAGCAGCTTGGCGGACAGGGGTACCTACTCACCCCTCCACTTT. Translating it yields CASSLADRGTYSPLHF.

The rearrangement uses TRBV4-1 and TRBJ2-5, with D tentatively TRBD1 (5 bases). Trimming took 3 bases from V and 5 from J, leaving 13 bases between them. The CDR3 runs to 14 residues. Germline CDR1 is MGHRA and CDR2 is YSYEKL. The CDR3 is CASSQIRGAETQYF. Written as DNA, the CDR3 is TGCGCCAGCAGCCAGATAAGGGGTGCTGAGACCCAGTACTTC.

The CDR3 sequence is CASSLGRTTKAFF. CDR3 DNA: TGCGCCAGCAGCTTGGGACGGACAACGAAAGCTTTCTTT. The chain carries TRBV5-1 and TRBJ1-1; possibly TRBD1 for D (5 bases). V was pared by 0 bases and J by 9 bases, with 12 bases between. The germline CDR1 and CDR2 sequences are SGHRS and YFSETQ. The length of the CDR3 is 13 residues.

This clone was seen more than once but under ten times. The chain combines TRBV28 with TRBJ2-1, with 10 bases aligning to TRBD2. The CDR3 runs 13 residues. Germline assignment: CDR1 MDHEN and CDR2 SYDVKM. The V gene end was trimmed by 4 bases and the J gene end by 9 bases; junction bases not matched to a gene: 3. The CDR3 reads CASSSSGGGEQFF. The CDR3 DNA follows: TGTGCCAGCAGTTCTAGCGGGGGTGGTGAGCAGTTCTTC.

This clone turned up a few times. In DNA form, the CDR3 reads TGTGCCAGCGGCATACTCAGGGGTACGGACAATGAGCAGTTCTTC. Protein product: CASGILRGTDNEQFF. This rearrangement joins TRBV10-3 to TRBJ2-1, with D possibly being TRBD1 (6 bases). Germline V lookup: CDR1 ENHRY, CDR2 SYGVKD. V lost 10 bases, J lost 5 bases, and 21 bases lay in between. This CDR3 has 15 amino acids.

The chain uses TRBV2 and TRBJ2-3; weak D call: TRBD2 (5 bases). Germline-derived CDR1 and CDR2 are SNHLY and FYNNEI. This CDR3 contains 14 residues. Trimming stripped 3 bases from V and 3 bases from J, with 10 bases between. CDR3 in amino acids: CASSERVATDTQYF. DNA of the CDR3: TGTGCCAGCAGTGAGAGGGTAGCTACAGATACGCAGTATTTT.

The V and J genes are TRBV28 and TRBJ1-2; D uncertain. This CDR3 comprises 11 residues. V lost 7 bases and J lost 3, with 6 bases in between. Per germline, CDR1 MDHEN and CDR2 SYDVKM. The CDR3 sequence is CASTQDYGYTF. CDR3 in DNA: TGTGCCAGCACGCAGGACTATGGCTACACCTTC.

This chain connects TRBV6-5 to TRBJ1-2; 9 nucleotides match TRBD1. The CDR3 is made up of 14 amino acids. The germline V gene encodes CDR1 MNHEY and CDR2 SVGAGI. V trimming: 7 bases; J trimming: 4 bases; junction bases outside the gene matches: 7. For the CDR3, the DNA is TGTGCCAGCACAGGACAGGGGATCGGCTATGGCTACACCTTC. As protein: CASTGQGIGYGYTF.

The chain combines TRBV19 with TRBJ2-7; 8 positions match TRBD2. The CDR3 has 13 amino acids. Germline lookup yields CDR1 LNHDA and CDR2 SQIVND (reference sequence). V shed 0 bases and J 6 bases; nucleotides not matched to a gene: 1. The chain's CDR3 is CASSIDREGEQYF. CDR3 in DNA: TGTGCCAGTAGTATAGATCGGGAGGGCGAGCAGTACTTC.

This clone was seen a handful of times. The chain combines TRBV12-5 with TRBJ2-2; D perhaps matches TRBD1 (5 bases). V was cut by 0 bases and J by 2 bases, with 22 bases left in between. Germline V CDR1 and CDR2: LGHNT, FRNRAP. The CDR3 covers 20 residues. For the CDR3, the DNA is TGTGCTAGTGGTTTGGTACACCCAGGGCAAAAACGCGGCAACACCGGGGAGCTGTTTTTT. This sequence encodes CASGLVHPGQKRGNTGELFF.

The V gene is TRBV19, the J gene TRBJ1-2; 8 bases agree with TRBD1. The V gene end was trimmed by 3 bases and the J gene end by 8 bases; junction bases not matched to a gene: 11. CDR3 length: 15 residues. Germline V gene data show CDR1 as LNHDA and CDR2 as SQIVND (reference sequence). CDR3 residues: CASSIRGTGGRGYTF. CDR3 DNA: TGTGCCAGTAGTATTCGAGGGACAGGCGGCAGGGGCTACACCTTC.

CDR3 residues: CASSQEGDRRLTNEKLFF. Written as DNA, the CDR3 is TGCGCCAGCAGCCAAGAAGGGGACAGACGGTTAACTAATGAAAAACTGTTTTTT. The chain combines TRBV4-1 with TRBJ1-4; TRBD1 matches at 7 bases. Unmatched junction bases numbered 8, after V lost 0 bases and J lost 1 base. In germline, CDR1 is MGHRA, CDR2 YSYEKL. The CDR3 totals 18 residues.

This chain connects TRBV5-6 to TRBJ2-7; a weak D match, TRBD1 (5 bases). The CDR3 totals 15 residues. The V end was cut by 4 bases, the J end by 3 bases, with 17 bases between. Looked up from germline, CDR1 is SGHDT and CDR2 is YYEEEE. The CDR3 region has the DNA TGTGCCAGCAGCGATGACAGCTCCCGAATCTACGAGCAGTACTTC. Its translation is CASSDDSSRIYEQYF.

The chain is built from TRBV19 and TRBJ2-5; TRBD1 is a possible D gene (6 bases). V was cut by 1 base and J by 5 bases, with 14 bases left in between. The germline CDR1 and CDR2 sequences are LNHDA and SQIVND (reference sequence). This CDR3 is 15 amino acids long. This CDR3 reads CASSIAGGQGETQYF. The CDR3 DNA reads TGTGCCAGTAGTATAGCTGGGGGCCAGGGGGAGACCCAGTACTTC.

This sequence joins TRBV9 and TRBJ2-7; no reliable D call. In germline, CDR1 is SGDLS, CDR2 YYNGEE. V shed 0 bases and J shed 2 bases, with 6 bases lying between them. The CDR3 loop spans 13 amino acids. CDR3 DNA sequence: TGTGCCAGCAGCGTAGCAGGCCCCTACGAGCAGTACTTC. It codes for CASSVAGPYEQYF.

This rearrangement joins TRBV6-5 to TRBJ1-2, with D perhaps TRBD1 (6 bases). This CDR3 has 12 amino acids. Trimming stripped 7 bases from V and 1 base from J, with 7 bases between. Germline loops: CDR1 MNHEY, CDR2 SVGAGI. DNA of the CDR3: TGTGCCAGCACGGACAGTAACTATGGCTACACCTTC. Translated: CASTDSNYGYTF.

The CDR3: CASSTAQGMGNQPQHF. The DNA of the CDR3 is TGTGCCAGCAGTACCGCGCAGGGGATGGGCAATCAGCCCCAGCATTTT. The gene calls are TRBV28 and TRBJ1-5; possible D gene TRBD1, 6 bases. Trimming removed 5 bases at V and 2 bases at J, with 16 bases between. The germline V gene has CDR1 MDHEN and CDR2 SYDVKM. The CDR3 length is 16 residues.

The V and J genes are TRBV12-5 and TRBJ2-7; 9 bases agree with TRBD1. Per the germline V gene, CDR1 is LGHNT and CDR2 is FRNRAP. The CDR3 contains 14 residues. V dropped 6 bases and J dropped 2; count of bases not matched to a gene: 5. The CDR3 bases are TGTGCTAGTGGGGGGACAGGGATCCCCTACGAGCAGTACTTC. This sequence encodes CASGGTGIPYEQYF. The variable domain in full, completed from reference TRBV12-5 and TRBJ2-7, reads DARVTQTPRHKVTEMGQEVTMRCQPILGHNTVFWYRQTMMQGLELLAYFRNRAPLDDSGMPKDRFSAEMPDATLATLKIQPSEPRDSAVYFCASGGTGIPYEQYFGPGTRLTVT.

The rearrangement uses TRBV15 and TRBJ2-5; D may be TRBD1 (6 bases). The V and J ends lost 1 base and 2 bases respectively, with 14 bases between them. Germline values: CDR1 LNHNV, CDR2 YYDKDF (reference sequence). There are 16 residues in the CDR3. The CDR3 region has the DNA TGTGCCACCAGCAGAGCGCGAGGGGGTATACAAGAGACCCAGTACTTC. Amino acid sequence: CATSRARGGIQETQYF.

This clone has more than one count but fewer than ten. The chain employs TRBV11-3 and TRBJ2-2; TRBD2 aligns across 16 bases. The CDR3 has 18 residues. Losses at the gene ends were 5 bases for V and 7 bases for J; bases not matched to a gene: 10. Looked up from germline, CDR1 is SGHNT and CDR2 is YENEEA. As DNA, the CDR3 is TGTGCCAGCAGCCCGGGGACTAGCGGGGGGGCCGAGTACGGGGAGCTGTTTTTT. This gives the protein CASSPGTSGGAEYGELFF. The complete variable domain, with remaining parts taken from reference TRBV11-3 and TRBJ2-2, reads EAGVVQSPRYKIIEKKQPVAFWCNPISGHNTLYWYLQNLGQGPELLIRYENEEAVDDSQLPKDRFSAERLKGVDSTLKIQPAELGDSAVYLCASSPGTSGGAEYGELFFGEGSRLTVL.

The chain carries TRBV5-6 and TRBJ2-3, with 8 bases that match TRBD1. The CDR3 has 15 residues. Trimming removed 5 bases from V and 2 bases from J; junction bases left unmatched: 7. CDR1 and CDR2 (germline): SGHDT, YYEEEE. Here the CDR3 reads CASSPRTGFTDTQYF. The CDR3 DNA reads TGTGCCAGCAGTCCACGGACAGGGTTCACAGATACGCAGTATTTT.

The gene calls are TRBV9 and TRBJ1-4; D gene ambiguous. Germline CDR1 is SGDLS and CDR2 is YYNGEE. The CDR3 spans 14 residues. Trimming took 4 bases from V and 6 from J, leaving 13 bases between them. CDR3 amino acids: CASSPPAQDEKLFF. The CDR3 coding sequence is TGTGCCAGCAGCCCTCCCGCGCAGGATGAAAAACTGTTTTTT.

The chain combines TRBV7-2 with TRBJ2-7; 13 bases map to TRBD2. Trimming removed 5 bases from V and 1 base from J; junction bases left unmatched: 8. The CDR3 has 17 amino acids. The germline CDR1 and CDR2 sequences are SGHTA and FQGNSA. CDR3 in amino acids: CASSPRTSGGRSYEQYF. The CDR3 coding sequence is TGTGCCAGCAGCCCCCGGACTAGCGGGGGTAGGTCCTACGAGCAGTACTTC.

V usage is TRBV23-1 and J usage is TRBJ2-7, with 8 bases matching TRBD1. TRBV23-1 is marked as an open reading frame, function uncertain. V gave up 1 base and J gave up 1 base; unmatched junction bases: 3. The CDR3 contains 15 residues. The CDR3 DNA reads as TGCGCCAGCAGTCAATTCCGGGACAGGTCCTACGAGCAGTACTTC. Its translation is CASSQFRDRSYEQYF.

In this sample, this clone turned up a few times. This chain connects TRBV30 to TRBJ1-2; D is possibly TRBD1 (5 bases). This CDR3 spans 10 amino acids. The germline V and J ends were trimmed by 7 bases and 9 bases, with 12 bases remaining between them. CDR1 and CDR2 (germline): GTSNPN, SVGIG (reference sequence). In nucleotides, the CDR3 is TGTGCCTTGGGACTTTACAGCTACACCTTC. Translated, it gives CALGLYSYTF.

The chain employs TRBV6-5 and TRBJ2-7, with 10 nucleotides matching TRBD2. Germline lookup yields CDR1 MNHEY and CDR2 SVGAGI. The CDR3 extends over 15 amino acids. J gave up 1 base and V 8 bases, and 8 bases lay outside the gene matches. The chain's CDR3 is CASGPDSGGSYEQYF. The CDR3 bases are TGTGCCAGCGGGCCCGATAGCGGGGGGTCCTACGAGCAGTACTTC.

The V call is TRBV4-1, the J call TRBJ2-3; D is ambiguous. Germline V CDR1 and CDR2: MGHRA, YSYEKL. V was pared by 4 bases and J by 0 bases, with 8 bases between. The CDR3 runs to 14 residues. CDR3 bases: TGCGCCAGCAGCCGGAGCTCTAGCACAGATACGCAGTATTTT. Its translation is CASSRSSSTDTQYF.

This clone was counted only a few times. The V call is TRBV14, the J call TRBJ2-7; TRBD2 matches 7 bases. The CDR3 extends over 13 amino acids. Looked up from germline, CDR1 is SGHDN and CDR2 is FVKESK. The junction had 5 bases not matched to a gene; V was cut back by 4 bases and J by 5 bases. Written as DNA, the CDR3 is TGTGCCAGCAGCCTAGCGGGCTTGAACGAGCAGTACTTC. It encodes CASSLAGLNEQYF.

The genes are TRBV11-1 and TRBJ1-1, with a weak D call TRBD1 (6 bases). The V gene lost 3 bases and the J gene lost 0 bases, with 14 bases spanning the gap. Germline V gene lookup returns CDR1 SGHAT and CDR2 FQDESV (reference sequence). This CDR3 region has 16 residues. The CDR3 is CASSFPRQALNTEAFF. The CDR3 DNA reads TGTGCCAGCAGCTTTCCCCGACAGGCGTTGAACACTGAAGCTTTCTTT.

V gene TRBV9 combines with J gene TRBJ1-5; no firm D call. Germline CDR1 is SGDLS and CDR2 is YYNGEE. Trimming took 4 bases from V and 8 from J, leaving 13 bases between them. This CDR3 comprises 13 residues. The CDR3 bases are TGTGCCAGCAGCTTGAGATCCGGGGAGCCCCAGCATTTT. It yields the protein CASSLRSGEPQHF.